This T cell receptor beta chain was identified in a study of shared clonotypes between healthy human individuals. CDR1 and CDR2 from the germline V gene are SQVTM and ANQGSEA. Trimming cost V 6 bases and J 1 base; bases outside gene matches: 3. This CDR3 is built from 13 residues. Remarks on this clone: The antigen remains unidentified.

Only in-frame clones appear in the TCRdb table, and some are missing; sequencing was by immunoSEQ multiplex PCR. The sample has about 560,000 clones, roughly four fifths seen once. Study outcomes and limitations: Sampling used blood alone; tissue repertoires probably differ. Only a few donors were included, so the genetic and exposure-history diversity represented was limited.

The sequenced sample consisted of PBMCs. V gene TRBV29-1 combines with J gene TRBJ2-7; 10 positions agree with TRBD1. The clonotype was recovered from a middle-aged woman in good health. Some clones in this sample may be carry-over from other donors' samples. The CDR3 bases are TGCAGCGTCGGGACAGGGGAGTCCTACGAGCAGTACTTC. This gives the protein CSVGTGESYEQYF.